This T cell receptor (beta chain) was profiled in a study of regulatory T cells in long-lasting Graves disease. Points from the study as a whole: Patients whose Graves' disease persisted exhibited lower TCR diversity than those newly diagnosed.

Researchers made TCR beta libraries by using iRepertoire HTBI primers and running Arm-PCR on CDR3 regions. A single record per CDR3 protein comes from TCRdb applying MiXCR to the multiplex PCR reads. The sample lists 420,000 or so distinct CDR3 sequences, about 20% occurring once. As regards this clonotype: Its antigen is not identified.

Germline V gives CDR1 SQVTM, CDR2 ANQGSEA. The length of the CDR3 is 13 residues. Trimming removed 3 bases from V and 0 bases from J, with 6 bases in between. This sample's time point: persistent/refractory GD, antithyroid drugs over 5 years with positive TRAb. PBMCs were the source of the RNA used for TCR sequencing. The gene calls are TRBV29-1 and TRBJ2-4; no firm D call. The receptor was derived from a female donor with Graves disease. This specimen consisted of peripheral blood mononuclear cells (PBMCs), obtained when the disease was refractory, from a patient treated with antithyroid drugs. The CDR3 loop reads CSVEAIAKNIQYF. As DNA, the CDR3 is TGCAGCGTTGAGGCCATAGCCAAAAACATTCAGTACTTC.